Listed here are 23 T cell receptor beta chains from one sample, sequenced in a study of beta chain features in type 1 diabetes listed by TCRdb under 2018. The method behind the library was the immunoSEQ multiplex PCR assay. The entire amount of isolated RNA was reverse transcribed using the High Capacity cDNA Reverse Transcription Kit, so the sequenced TCRB transcripts were expressed ones. The table comes from immuneACCESS by way of TCRdb, which keeps in-frame sequences with V and J called. Part of the clones is missing from these tables; in studies checked, under half for an unresolved V gene and the rest for unknown reasons. The sample table shows about 620,000 clones, and 15% to 17% are seen once. Of the sample, approximately 0.093% is held by the ten largest clones. Specimen: naive CD4+ T cells from blood. In the paper's terms, the cell subset or site label means: true naive CD4+ T cells. Receptors were obtained from a man aged 18-30 years in good health.

The rearrangement joins TRBV25-1 to TRBJ2-7; 10 positions agree with TRBD2. With 2 bases clipped from V and 4 bases from J, the junction kept 5 bases outside the gene matches. CDR1 and CDR2 (germline): MGHDK, SYGVNS. The CDR3 runs to 15 residues. The CDR3, as DNA: TGTGCCAGCAGTGAAGGGCGGACTAGCGGTTACGAGCAGTACTTC. The encoded protein is CASSEGRTSGYEQYF.

Comments on this clone: Other DNA sequences from this sample encode an identical CDR3 as well. The chain employs TRBV5-1 and TRBJ1-5, with 7 positions matching TRBD1. CDR1 is SGHRS and CDR2 is YFSETQ in the germline V gene. The junction had 4 bases not matched to a gene; V was cut back by 0 bases and J by 4 bases. This CDR3 contains 15 residues. The CDR3 loop is CASSLEGARNQPQHF. The CDR3 DNA reads TGCGCCAGCAGCTTGGAGGGGGCGAGGAATCAGCCCCAGCATTTT.

The V and J genes are TRBV5-5 and TRBJ1-4, with D tentatively TRBD1 (5 bases). V was clipped by 4 bases and J by 0 bases, with 7 bases between them. There are 14 residues in the CDR3. Germline V gene sequence: CDR1 SGHKS, CDR2 YYEKEE (reference sequence). Written as DNA, the CDR3 is TGTGCCAGCAGCCCGGGGGCAACTAATGAAAAACTGTTTTTT. It yields the protein CASSPGATNEKLFF.

The rearrangement joins TRBV13 to TRBJ2-1, with D possibly TRBD2 on 5 matching bases. Germline CDR1 reads PRHDT; CDR2 reads FYEKMQ (reference sequence). The V and J ends lost 4 bases and 7 bases respectively, with 8 bases between them. The CDR3 sequence is 12 residues long. The chain's CDR3 is CASSWRRNEQFF. The CDR3 nucleotides are TGTGCCAGCAGCTGGAGGAGGAATGAGCAGTTCTTC.

The V call is TRBV2, the J call TRBJ1-6; D gene unclear. CDR3 length: 14 amino acids. V lost 4 bases, J lost 8 bases, and 12 bases lay in between. The V gene's germline CDR1 is SNHLY and CDR2 FYNNEI. The CDR3 loop is CASSVIPEDSPLHF. Here the CDR3 DNA reads TGTGCCAGCAGTGTGATACCTGAGGATTCACCCCTCCACTTT.

The V call is TRBV5-4, the J call TRBJ2-3, with TRBD2 matching over 13 bases. The germline V gene has CDR1 SGHNT and CDR2 YYREEE (reference sequence). CDR3 size: 17 residues. V was pared by 5 bases and J by 7 bases, with 13 bases of the junction left unmatched. The CDR3 reads CASRPGLAGVLGNTQYF. The CDR3, as DNA: TGTGCCAGCAGACCCGGACTAGCGGGGGTCTTAGGAAATACGCAGTATTTT.

This rearrangement joins TRBV28 to TRBJ1-4, with unresolved D. The CDR3 loop spans 16 amino acids. Germline CDR1 and CDR2: MDHEN and SYDVKM. Trimming shortened V by 4 bases and J by 8 bases, and 20 bases separated the two germline ends. CDR3 coding DNA: TGTGCCAGCAGTTCTGGTTCGAGGGTTCTCGCGGAAAAACTGTTTTTT. Its translation is CASSSGSRVLAEKLFF.

This clone was counted a few times. This sequence joins TRBV19 and TRBJ2-2; D is uncertain. CDR1 and CDR2 (germline): LNHDA, SQIVND (reference sequence). V was pared by 5 bases and J by 6 bases, with 10 bases between. The CDR3 contains 13 residues. CDR3 DNA sequence: TGTGCCAGTAGTCTTACGGTATCCGGGGAGCTGTTTTTT. As protein: CASSLTVSGELFF.

There are a few counts of this clone. The chain combines TRBV5-4 with TRBJ2-5; TRBD1 matches 9 bases. V lost 0 bases and J lost 4; bases outside the gene matches: 4. The CDR3 has 15 residues. The germline CDR1 and CDR2 sequences are SGHNT and YYREEE (reference sequence). This CDR3 reads CASSLGTGDRETQYF. CDR3 coding DNA: TGTGCCAGCAGCTTGGGGACAGGGGATCGAGAGACCCAGTACTTC. Using reference TRBV5-4 and TRBJ2-5 for the parts outside the CDR3, the full variable domain is ETGVTQSPTHLIKTRGQQVTLRCSSQSGHNTVSWYQQALGQGPQFIFQYYREEENGRGNFPPRFSGLQFPNYSSELNVNALELDDSALYLCASSLGTGDRETQYFGPGTRLLVL.

On this clone itself: Other DNA sequences within the sample encode an identical CDR3. V gene TRBV7-9 combines with J gene TRBJ2-3; TRBD2 matches 8 bases. Trimming cost V 0 bases and J 1 base; bases outside gene matches: 0. The CDR3 spans 15 residues. Germline V gene sequence: CDR1 SEHNR, CDR2 FQNEAQ (reference sequence). The CDR3 protein is CASSLARGGTDTQYF. The CDR3 nucleotides read TGTGCCAGCAGCTTAGCGCGGGGGGGCACAGATACGCAGTATTTT.

The V and J genes are TRBV9 and TRBJ1-3; D is ambiguous. CDR3 length: 13 residues. V was clipped by 3 bases and J by 3 bases, with 7 bases between them. Germline CDR1 reads SGDLS; CDR2 reads YYNGEE. The CDR3 here is CASSGALGNTIYF. The CDR3 region has the DNA TGTGCCAGCAGCGGAGCCCTTGGAAACACCATATATTTT.

This sequence joins TRBV4-3 and TRBJ2-1; D perhaps matches TRBD2 (6 bases). V lost 0 bases and J 4 bases, leaving 19 bases between the germline ends. Germline loops: CDR1 LGHNA, CDR2 YSLEER. The CDR3 is 18 residues long. The CDR3 sequence: CASSQEHPPAGPYNEQFF. The CDR3 DNA is TGCGCCAGCAGCCAAGAACATCCCCCAGCGGGTCCATACAATGAGCAGTTCTTC.

The genes are TRBV15 and TRBJ2-2; the D is unclear. The CDR3 spans 16 residues. The V end was cut by 1 base, the J end by 0 bases, with 9 bases between. Germline values: CDR1 LNHNV, CDR2 YYDKDF (reference sequence). CDR3 coding DNA: TGTGCCACCAGCAGAGTGAGGAGCGCGAACACCGGGGAGCTGTTTTTT. It is translated as CATSRVRSANTGELFF.

V gene TRBV18 combines with J gene TRBJ1-2; tentatively, D is TRBD1 (6 bases). The germline V and J ends were trimmed by 4 bases and 4 bases, with 7 bases remaining between them. Germline CDR1 and CDR2: KGHSH and LQKENI. The CDR3 is 12 amino acids. The CDR3 protein is CASSQGGYGYTF. CDR3 in DNA: TGTGCCAGCTCACAGGGGGGCTATGGCTACACCTTC. Variable domain in full (rest from reference TRBV18 and TRBJ1-2): NAGVMQNPRHLVRRRGQEARLRCSPMKGHSHVYWYRQLPEEGLKFMVYLQKENIIDESGMPKERFSAEFPKEGPSILRIQQVVRGDSAAYFCASSQGGYGYTFGSGTRLTVV.

The chain employs TRBV7-2 and TRBJ1-1; D unclear. The CDR3 contains 15 residues. Trimming took 2 bases from V and 0 from J, leaving 10 bases between them. Germline CDR1 is SGHTA and CDR2 is FQGNSA. The CDR3 sequence is CASSLFQVMNTEAFF. CDR3 DNA sequence: TGTGCCAGCAGCTTATTTCAGGTCATGAACACTGAAGCTTTCTTT.

This chain connects TRBV15 to TRBJ1-1, with a possible D match to TRBD1 (5 bases). V lost 3 bases and J 2 bases, leaving 7 bases between the germline ends. Germline V lookup: CDR1 LNHNV, CDR2 YYDKDF (reference sequence). The CDR3 has 13 residues. The CDR3 bases are TGTGCCACCAGCAGCGGGGGTAACACTGAAGCTTTCTTT. Protein product: CATSSGGNTEAFF.

The table lists this clone with a few counts. The gene calls are TRBV4-2 and TRBJ2-6, with no clear D. Germline V lookup: CDR1 LGHNA, CDR2 YNFKEQ. V was shortened by 1 base and J by 4 bases, with 14 bases between the two germline ends. This CDR3 is built from 17 residues. CDR3 DNA: TGTGCCAGCAGCCAAGGTCAAAGGGCGGCAGGGGCCAACGTCCTGACTTTC. Amino acids: CASSQGQRAAGANVLTF.

The sample holds a few counts of this clone. The V call is TRBV2, the J call TRBJ1-1; 9 bases agree with TRBD1. Trimming removed 6 bases from V and 0 bases from J; junction bases left unmatched: 5. The CDR3 spans 15 residues. Germline CDR1 reads SNHLY; CDR2 reads FYNNEI. This chain's CDR3 is CASRYRGPMNTEAFF. CDR3 DNA: TGTGCCAGCAGGTACAGGGGGCCTATGAACACTGAAGCTTTCTTT. The full variable domain, with the rest looked up from reference TRBV2 and TRBJ1-1, is EPEVTQTPSHQVTQMGQEVILRCVPISNHLYFYWYRQILGQKVEFLVSFYNNEISEKSEIFDDQFSVERPDGSNFTLKIRSTKLEDSAMYFCASRYRGPMNTEAFFGQGTRLTVV.

This CDR3 reads CASSVEEVGANEQFF. CDR3 bases: TGTGCCAGCAGCGTCGAGGAGGTTGGGGCGAATGAGCAGTTCTTC. The chain is built from TRBV7-2 and TRBJ2-1; D may correspond to TRBD1 or TRBD2 (5 bases each). The CDR3 is made up of 15 amino acids. Germline CDR1 SGHTA, CDR2 FQGNSA. V was shortened by 5 bases and J by 7 bases, with 18 bases between the two germline ends.

This clone came up a few times. The chain uses TRBV7-2 and TRBJ2-4; a weak D match, TRBD1 (6 bases). This CDR3 has 16 amino acids. CDR1 is SGHTA, CDR2 FQGNSA, per germline. The V and J ends lost 5 bases and 0 bases respectively, with 14 bases between them. CDR3 bases: TGTGCCAGCAGCCTCCAGGGGATGCTAGCCAAAAACATTCAGTACTTC. Its protein is CASSLQGMLAKNIQYF.

This clone was counted a few times. The CDR3 loop is CAISDLGIGNEQFF. As DNA, the CDR3 is TGTGCCATCAGTGATTTAGGGATAGGGAATGAGCAGTTCTTC. The J gene is TRBJ2-1, the V gene TRBV10-3; D remains ambiguous. Trimming removed 3 bases at V and 7 bases at J, with 13 bases between. CDR1 and CDR2 (germline): ENHRY, SYGVKD. The CDR3 has 14 residues.

The rearrangement uses TRBV28 and TRBJ1-2, with 9 nucleotides matching TRBD1. Germline values: CDR1 MDHEN, CDR2 SYDVKM. Trimming at V came to 3 bases and at J to 3 bases, leaving 5 bases not matched to a gene. CDR3 length equals 15 residues. CDR3 sequence reads: CASSFSRDRDYGYTF. In DNA, the CDR3 is TGTGCCAGCAGTTTCTCCCGGGACAGGGACTATGGCTACACCTTC.

V is TRBV4-1 and J is TRBJ1-2; D remains ambiguous. V lost 3 bases and J lost 0, with 11 bases in between. CDR1 and CDR2 (germline): MGHRA, YSYEKL. This CDR3 is 15 amino acids long. CDR3 coding DNA: TGCGCCAGCAGCCACACAGAAATTTCTAACTATGGCTACACCTTC. As protein: CASSHTEISNYGYTF.